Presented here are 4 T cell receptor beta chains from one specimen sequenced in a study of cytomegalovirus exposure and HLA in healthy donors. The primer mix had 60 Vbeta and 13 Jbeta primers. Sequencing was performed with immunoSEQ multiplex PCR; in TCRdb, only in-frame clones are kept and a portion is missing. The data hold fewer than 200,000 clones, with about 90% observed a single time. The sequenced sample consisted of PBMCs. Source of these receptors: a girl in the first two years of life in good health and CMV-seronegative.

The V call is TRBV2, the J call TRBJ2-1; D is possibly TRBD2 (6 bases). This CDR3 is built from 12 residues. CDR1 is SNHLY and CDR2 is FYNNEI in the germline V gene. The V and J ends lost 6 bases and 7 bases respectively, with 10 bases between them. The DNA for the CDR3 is TGTGCCAGCAGGGAGGGGAGGAATGAGCAGTTCTTC. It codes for CASREGRNEQFF.

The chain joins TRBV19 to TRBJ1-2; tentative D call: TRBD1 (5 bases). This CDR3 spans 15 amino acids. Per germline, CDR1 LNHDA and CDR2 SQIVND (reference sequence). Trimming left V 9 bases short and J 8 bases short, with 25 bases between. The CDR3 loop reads CASMVFGGRQGGYTF. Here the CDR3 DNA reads TGTGCCAGCATGGTTTTCGGGGGACGCCAAGGGGGCTACACCTTC.

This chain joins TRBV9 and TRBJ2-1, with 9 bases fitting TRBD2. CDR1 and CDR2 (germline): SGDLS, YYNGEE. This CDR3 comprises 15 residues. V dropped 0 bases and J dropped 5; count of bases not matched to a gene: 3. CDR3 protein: CASSVEPSGDNEQFF. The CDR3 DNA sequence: TGTGCCAGCAGCGTAGAGCCTAGCGGGGACAATGAGCAGTTCTTC.

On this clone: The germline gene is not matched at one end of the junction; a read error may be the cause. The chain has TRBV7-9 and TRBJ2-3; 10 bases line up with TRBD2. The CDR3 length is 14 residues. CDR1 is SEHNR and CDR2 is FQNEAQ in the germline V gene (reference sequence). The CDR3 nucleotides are TGTTCCAGCAGCCTAGCGGGAGCCTCCGATACGCAGTATTTT. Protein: CSSSLAGASDTQYF.